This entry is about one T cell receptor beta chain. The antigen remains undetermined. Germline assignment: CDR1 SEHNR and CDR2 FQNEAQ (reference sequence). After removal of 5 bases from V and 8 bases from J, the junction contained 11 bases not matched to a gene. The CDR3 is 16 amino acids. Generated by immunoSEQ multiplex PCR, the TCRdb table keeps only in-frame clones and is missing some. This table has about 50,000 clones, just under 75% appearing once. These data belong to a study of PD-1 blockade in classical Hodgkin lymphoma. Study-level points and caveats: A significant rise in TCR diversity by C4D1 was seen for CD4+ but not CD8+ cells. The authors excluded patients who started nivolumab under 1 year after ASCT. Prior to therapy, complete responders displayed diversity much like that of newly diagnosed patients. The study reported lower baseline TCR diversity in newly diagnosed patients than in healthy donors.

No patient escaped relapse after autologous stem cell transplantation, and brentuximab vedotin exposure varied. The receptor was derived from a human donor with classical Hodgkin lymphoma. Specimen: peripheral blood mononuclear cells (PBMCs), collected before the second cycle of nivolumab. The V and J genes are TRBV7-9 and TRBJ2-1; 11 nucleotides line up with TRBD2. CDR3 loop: CASSELSGRASYEQFF. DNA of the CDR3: TGTGCCAGCAGCGAACTTAGCGGGAGGGCCAGTTATGAGCAGTTCTTC.